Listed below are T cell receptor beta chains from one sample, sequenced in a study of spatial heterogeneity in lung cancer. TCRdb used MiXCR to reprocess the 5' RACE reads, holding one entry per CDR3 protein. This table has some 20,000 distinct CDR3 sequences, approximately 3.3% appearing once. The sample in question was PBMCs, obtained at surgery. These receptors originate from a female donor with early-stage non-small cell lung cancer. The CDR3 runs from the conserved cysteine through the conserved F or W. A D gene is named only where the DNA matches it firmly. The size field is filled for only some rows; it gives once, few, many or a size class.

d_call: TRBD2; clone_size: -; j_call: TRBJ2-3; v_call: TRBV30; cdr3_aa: CAWGTSGITDTQYF; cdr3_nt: TGTGCCTGGGGAACTAGCGGCATCACAGATACGCAGTATTTT
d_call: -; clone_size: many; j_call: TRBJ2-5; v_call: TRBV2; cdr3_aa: CASSPLSPDSLYQETQYF; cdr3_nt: TGTGCCAGCAGTCCGCTAAGTCCCGACAGTCTGTACCAAGAGACCCAGTACTTC
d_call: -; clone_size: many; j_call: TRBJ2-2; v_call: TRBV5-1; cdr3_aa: CASKAQSNTGELFF; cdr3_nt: TGCGCCAGCAAGGCACAGTCGAACACCGGGGAGCTGTTTTTT
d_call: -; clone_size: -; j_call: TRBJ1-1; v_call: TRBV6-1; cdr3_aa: CASRALGNTEAFF; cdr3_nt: TGTGCCAGCAGGGCCTTGGGGAACACTGAAGCTTTCTTT
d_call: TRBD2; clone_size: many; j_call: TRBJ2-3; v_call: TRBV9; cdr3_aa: CASTLWLAGGGDTQYF; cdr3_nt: TGTGCCAGCACCCTGTGGCTAGCGGGAGGCGGGGATACGCAGTATTTT
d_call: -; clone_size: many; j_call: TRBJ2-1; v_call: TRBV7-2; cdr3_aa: CASSLAANEQFF; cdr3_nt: TGTGCCAGCAGCTTAGCGGCCAATGAGCAGTTCTTC
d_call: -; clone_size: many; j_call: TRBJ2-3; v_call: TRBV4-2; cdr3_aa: CASSFRDEDTQYF; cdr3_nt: TGTGCCAGCAGCTTCCGGGACGAGGATACGCAGTATTTT
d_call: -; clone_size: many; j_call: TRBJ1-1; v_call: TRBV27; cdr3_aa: CASSLSLGPGSGEAFF; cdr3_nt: TGTGCCAGCAGTTTATCATTAGGGCCCGGGTCCGGTGAAGCTTTCTTT
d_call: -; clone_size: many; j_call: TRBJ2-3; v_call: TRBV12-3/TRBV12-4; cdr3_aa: CASSFSTGKDTQYF; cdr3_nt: TGTGCCAGCAGTTTTAGTACAGGGAAAGATACGCAGTATTTT
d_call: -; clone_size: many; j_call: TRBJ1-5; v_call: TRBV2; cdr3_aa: CASRGQSNQPQHF; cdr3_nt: TGTGCCAGCAGAGGACAGTCCAATCAGCCCCAGCATTTT
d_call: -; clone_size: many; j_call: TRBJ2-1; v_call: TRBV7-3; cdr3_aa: CASSLTGALNNEQFF; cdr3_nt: TGTGCCAGCAGCTTAACAGGGGCCCTTAACAATGAGCAGTTCTTC
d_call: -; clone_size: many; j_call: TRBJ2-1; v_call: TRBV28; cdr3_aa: CASSDNEQFF; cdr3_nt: TGTGCCAGCAGTGACAATGAGCAGTTCTTC
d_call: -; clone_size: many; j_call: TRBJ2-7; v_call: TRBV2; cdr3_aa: CASSDPSTYEQYF; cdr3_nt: TGTGCCAGCAGTGACCCCAGTACCTACGAGCAGTACTTC
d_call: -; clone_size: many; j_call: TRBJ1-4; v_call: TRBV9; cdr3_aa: CASSVDSDSRRRELFF; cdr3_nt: TGTGCCAGCAGCGTCGATAGCGACAGCCGCCGGAGAGAACTGTTTTTT
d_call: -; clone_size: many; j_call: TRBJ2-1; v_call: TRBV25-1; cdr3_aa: CASSEYAQNSYNEQFF; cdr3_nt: TGTGCCAGCAGTGAATATGCGCAAAACTCCTACAATGAGCAGTTCTTC
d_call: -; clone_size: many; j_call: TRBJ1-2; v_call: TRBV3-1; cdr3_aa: CASSQYSGLGAGGYTF; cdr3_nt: TGTGCCAGCAGCCAATATTCGGGACTAGGGGCTGGTGGCTACACCTTC
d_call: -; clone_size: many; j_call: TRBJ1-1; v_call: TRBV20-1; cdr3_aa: CSANGQWNTEAFF; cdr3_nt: TGCAGTGCCAACGGACAGTGGAACACTGAAGCTTTCTTT
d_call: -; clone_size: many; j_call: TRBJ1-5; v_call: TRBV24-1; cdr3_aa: CATSGQVNNQPQHF; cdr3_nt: TGTGCCACCAGTGGTCAGGTGAACAATCAGCCCCAGCATTTT
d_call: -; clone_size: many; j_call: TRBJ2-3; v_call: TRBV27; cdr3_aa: CASRGRLRTDTQYF; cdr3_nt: TGTGCCAGCAGAGGTCGTTTGAGGACAGATACGCAGTATTTT
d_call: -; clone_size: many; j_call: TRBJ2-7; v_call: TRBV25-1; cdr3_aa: CASSDSGTGYYEQYF; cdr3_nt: TGTGCCAGCAGTGATTCGGGGACGGGGTACTACGAGCAGTACTTC
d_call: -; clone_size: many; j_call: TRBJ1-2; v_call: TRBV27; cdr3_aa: CASSLQRGLYYGYTF; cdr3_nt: TGTGCCAGCAGTTTACAACGGGGGCTCTACTATGGCTACACCTTC
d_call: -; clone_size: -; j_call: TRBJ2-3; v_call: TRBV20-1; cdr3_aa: CSAPVRSATDTQYF; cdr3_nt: TGCAGTGCCCCCGTAAGAAGCGCCACAGATACGCAGTATTTT
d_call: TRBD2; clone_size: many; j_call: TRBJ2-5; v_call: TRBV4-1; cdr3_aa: CASSPVAGEKTQYF; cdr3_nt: TGCGCCAGCAGCCCCGTGGCGGGAGAAAAGACCCAGTACTTC
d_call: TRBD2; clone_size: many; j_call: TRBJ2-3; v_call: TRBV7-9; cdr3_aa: CASSSDLTSGRAGQYF; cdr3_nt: TGTGCCAGCAGCTCCGACCTCACTAGCGGGAGGGCTGGGCAGTATTTT
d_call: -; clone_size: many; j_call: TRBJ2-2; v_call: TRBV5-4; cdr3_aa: CASSPDSITGELFF; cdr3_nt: TGTGCCAGCAGCCCGGACAGTATCACCGGGGAGCTGTTTTTT
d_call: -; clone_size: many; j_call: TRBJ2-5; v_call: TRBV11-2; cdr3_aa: CASSLLYQETQYF; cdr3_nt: TGTGCCAGCAGCTTACTGTACCAAGAGACCCAGTACTTC
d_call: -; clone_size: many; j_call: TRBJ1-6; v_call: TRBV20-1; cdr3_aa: CSASFGGEGSPLHF; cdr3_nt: TGCAGTGCTAGTTTTGGGGGTGAGGGTTCACCCCTCCACTTT
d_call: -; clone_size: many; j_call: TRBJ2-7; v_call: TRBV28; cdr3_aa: CASTGDRKGEQYF; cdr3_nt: TGTGCCAGCACTGGAGATCGGAAAGGCGAGCAGTACTTC
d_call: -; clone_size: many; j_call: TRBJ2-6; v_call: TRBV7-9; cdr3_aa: CASSPSRANVLTF; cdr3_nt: TGTGCCAGCAGCCCGAGTAGAGCCAACGTCCTGACTTTC
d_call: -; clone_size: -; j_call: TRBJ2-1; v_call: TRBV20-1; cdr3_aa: CSARGGGDPLNEQFF; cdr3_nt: TGCAGTGCTAGAGGAGGCGGAGACCCCTTGAATGAGCAGTTCTTC
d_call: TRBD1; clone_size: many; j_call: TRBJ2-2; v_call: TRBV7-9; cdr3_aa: CASSFGQGNTGELFF; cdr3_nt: TGTGCCAGCAGCTTCGGACAGGGGAACACCGGGGAGCTGTTTTTT
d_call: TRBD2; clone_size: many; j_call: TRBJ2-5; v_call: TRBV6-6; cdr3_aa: CASSKGLAGAETQYF; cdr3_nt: TGTGCCAGCAGTAAGGGACTAGCGGGAGCAGAGACCCAGTACTTC
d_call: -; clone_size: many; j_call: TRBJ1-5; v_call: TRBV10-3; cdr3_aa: CAISDSNQPQHF; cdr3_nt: TGTGCCATCTCAGATAGCAATCAGCCCCAGCATTTT
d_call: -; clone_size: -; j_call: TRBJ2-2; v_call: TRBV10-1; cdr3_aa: CASSESGGGGELFF; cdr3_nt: TGCGCCAGCAGTGAGTCGGGGGGCGGCGGGGAGCTGTTTTTT
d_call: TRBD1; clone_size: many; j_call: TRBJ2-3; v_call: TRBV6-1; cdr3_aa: CASSVRSGGRGDTQYF; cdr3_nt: TGTGCCAGCAGCGTTAGGTCAGGGGGCAGAGGAGATACGCAGTATTTT
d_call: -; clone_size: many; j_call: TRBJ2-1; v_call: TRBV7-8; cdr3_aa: CASSLYPQSGTSDYNEQFF; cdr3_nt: TGTGCCAGCAGCCTATACCCCCAGTCCGGGACGAGCGATTACAATGAGCAGTTCTTC
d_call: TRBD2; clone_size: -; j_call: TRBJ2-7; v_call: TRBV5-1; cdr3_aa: CASSPLPPGLAGGEQYF; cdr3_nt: TGCGCCAGCAGCCCCCTGCCTCCGGGACTAGCGGGAGGTGAGCAGTACTTC
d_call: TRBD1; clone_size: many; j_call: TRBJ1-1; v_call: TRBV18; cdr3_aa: CASSLGTGNTEAFF; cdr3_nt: TGTGCCAGCTCACTTGGGACAGGGAACACTGAAGCTTTCTTT
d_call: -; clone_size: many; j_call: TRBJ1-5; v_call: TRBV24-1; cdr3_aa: CATRPRLPNQPQHF; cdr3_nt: TGTGCCACCCGCCCAAGACTTCCGAATCAGCCCCAGCATTTT
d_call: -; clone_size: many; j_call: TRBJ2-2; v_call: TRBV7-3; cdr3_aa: CASSPLNLGPRRHTGELFF; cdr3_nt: TGTGCCAGCAGCCCCCTTAACCTAGGCCCGAGGCGTCACACCGGGGAGCTGTTTTTT
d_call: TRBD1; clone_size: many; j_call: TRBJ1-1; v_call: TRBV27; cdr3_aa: CASSRTGYSTEAFF; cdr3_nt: TGTGCCAGCAGTCGGACAGGGTATAGCACTGAAGCTTTCTTT
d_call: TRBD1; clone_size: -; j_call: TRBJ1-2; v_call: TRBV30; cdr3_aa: CAWRREDRVRLYTF; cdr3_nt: TGTGCCTGGAGAAGGGAGGACAGGGTAAGACTCTACACCTTC